This TCR beta chain was sequenced in a study of cytomegalovirus exposure and HLA in healthy donors. Concerning this clone itself: Its specificity is unknown. Other DNA sequences in this specimen translate into the identical CDR3.

Use of 60 Vbeta and 13 Jbeta primers characterized the PCR. Profiled with immunoSEQ multiplex PCR; TCRdb holds only in-frame clones, not every one. The repertoire has under 200,000 clones, roughly 85% of them found once; the top ten carry roughly 0.64%. Whole-study findings and limits: Researchers catalogued 164 TCR beta chains as cytomegalovirus-associated.

The V gene end was trimmed by 0 bases and the J gene end by 5 bases; junction bases not matched to a gene: 5. Looked up from germline, CDR1 is SGHRS and CDR2 is YFSETQ. CDR3 length: 15 residues. The J gene is TRBJ1-2, the V gene TRBV5-1; 9 positions agree with TRBD1. Sequencing was performed on PBMCs. This TCR derives from a woman in her forties in good health and CMV-seronegative. In DNA form, the CDR3 reads TGCGCCAGCAGCTTGGAAGGACAGGGGCCTTATGGCTACACCTTC. Translating it yields CASSLEGQGPYGYTF.